This T cell receptor (beta chain) was recovered during a study of cytomegalovirus exposure and HLA in healthy donors. CDR1 is MGHDK and CDR2 is SYGVNS in the germline V gene. Trimming left V 3 bases short and J 4 bases short, with 9 bases between. This CDR3 region has 14 residues. Both 60 Vbeta primers and 13 Jbeta primers went into the PCR. Here immunoSEQ multiplex PCR was the method, and the copy in TCRdb shows in-frame clones only, minus some. The sample shows more than 200,000 clones, 75% to 80% of them seen only once. The sequencing input was PBMCs. The TCR was taken from a man aged 18 to 35 in good health and CMV-seronegative. The chain combines TRBV25-1 with TRBJ1-4, with no clear D. CDR3 sequence (DNA): TGTGCCAGCAGTGATTACGGGAATAATGAAAAACTGTTTTTT. It is translated as CASSDYGNNEKLFF.